This T cell receptor (beta chain) was found in a study of T-cell reconstitution after alpha-beta-depleted transplantation in children. Many counts were recorded for this clonotype. Its cognate antigen is unknown. A library of TCRbeta sequences, prepared with unique molecular identifiers, was generated. From the PCR reads, TCRdb called clonotypes with MiXCR, one entry per CDR3 protein. The data contain 500,000 to 650,000 distinct CDR3 sequences, around 10% of them singletons. The germline CDR1 and CDR2 sequences are SQVTM and ANQGSEA. V lost 6 bases, J lost 5 bases, and 9 bases stayed unmatched. The CDR3 extends over 15 amino acids. Overall study results and limits: Surviving recipient T cells and thymic progenitors underlay high day-60 TCRbeta diversity in some patients. Reported findings indicate that, about two months after transplant, alpha-beta T cells came from several hundred expanded clones, which were derived from non-depleted graft cells. Newly made T cells mostly supplied T-cell counts and diversity one year after transplant.

The source is a female patient aged 2-9 years who had a stem cell transplant for aplastic anemia, so the T cells may come from the graft donor. The chain carries TRBV29-1 and TRBJ2-4; 11 bases match TRBD2. The sequenced sample was PBMCs, mostly from graft donor cells, obtained 180 days after TCRalphabeta/CD19-depleted stem cell transplant. CDR3: CSVLIAGGPQNIQYF. CDR3 bases: TGCAGCGTCCTTATAGCGGGAGGGCCCCAAAACATTCAGTACTTC.